The entry below gives a single T cell receptor beta chain sequence along with its context. The data stem from a study of blood T cell repertoires in COVID-19. Clones were sequenced by immunoSEQ multiplex PCR, and TCRdb holds only the in-frame ones, with some missing. The sample records around 250,000 clones, 80% to 90% being singletons. Trimming cost V 3 bases and J 4 bases; bases outside gene matches: 14. The germline V gene encodes CDR1 SGDLS and CDR2 YYNGEE. The CDR3 contains 17 residues. Recovered status applied to Cohort 3 donors who had two consecutive negative PCRs. It also applied to those with clearance or with symptom resolution.

The gene calls are TRBV9 and TRBJ2-5; the match to TRBD2 covers 8 bases. The sequenced material came from PBMCs or T cells enriched from blood (not recorded which). The clonotype was recovered from a woman aged 50 to 60 who had recovered from COVID-19. The CDR3 DNA reads TGTGCCAGCAGCGCCGGGGGTAGCGGGACCCAAAGAGAGACCCAGTACTTC. Amino acids: CASSAGGSGTQRETQYF.